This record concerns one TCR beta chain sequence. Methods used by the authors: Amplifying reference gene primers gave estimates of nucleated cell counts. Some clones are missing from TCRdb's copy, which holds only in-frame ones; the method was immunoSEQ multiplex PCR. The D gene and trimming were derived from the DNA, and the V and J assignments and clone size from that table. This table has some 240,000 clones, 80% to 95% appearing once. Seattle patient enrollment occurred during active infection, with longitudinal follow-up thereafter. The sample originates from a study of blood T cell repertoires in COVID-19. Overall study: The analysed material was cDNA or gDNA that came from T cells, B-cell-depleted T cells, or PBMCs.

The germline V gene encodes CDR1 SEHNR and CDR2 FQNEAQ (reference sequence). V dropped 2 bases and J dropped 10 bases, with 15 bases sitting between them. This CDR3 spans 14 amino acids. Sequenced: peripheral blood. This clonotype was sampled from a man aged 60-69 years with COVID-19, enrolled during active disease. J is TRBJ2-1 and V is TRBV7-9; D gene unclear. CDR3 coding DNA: TGTGCCAGCAGCTTATCTAGGAGTGTAGGCGAGCAGTTCTTC. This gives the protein CASSLSRSVGEQFF.